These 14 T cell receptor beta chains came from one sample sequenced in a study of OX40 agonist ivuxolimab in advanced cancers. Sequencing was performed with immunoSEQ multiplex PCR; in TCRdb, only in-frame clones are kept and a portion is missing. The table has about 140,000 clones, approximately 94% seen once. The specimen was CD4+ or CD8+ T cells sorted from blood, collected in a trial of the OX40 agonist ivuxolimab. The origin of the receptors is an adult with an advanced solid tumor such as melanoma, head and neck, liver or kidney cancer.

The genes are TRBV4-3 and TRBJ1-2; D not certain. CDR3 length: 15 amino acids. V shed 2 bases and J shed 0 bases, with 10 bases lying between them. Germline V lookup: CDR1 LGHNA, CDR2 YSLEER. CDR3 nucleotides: TGCGCCAGCAGCCAACCAGGCCCCCCTAACTATGGCTACACCTTC. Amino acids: CASSQPGPPNYGYTF.

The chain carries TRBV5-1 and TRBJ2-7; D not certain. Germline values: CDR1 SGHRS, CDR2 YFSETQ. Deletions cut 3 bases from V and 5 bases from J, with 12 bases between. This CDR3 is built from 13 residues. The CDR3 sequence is CASSSGEPHEQYF. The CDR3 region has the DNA TGCGCCAGCAGCTCCGGAGAACCCCACGAGCAGTACTTC.

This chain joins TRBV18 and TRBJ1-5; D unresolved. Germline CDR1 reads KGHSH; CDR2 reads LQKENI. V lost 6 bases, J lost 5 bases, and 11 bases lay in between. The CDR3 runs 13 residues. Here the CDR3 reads CASSPTLDQPQHF. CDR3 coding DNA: TGTGCCAGCTCCCCGACACTTGATCAGCCCCAGCATTTT.

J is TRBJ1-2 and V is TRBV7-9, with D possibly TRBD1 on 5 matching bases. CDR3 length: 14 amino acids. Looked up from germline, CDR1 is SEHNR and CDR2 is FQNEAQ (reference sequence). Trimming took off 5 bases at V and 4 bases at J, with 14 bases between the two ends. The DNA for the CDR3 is TGTGCCAGCAGCCCCAGGGACGGCGCCTATGGCTACACCTTC. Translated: CASSPRDGAYGYTF.

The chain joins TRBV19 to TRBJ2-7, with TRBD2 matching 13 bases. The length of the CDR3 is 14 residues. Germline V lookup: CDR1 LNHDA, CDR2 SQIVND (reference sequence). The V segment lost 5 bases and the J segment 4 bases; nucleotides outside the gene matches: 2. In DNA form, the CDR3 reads TGTGCCAGTAGTCGGACTAGCGGGGGATACGAGCAGTACTTC. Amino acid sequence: CASSRTSGGYEQYF.

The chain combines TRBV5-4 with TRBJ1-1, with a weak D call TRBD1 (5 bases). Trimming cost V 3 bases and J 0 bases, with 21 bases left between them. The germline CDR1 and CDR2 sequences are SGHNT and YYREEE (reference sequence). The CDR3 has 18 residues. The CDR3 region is CASSWGPKPPHLNTEAFF. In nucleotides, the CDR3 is TGTGCCAGCAGCTGGGGACCCAAGCCCCCCCACTTGAACACTGAAGCTTTCTTT.

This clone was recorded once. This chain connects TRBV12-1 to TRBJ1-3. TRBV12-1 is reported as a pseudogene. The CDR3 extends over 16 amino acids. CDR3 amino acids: CASTFLGEADKDTIYF. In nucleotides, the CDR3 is TGTGCCAGCACCTTTCTAGGGGAAGCGGATAAAGACACCATATATTTT.

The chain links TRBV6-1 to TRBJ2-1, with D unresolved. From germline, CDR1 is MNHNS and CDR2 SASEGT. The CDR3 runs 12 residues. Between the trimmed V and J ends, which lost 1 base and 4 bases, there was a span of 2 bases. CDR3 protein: CASSEGYNEQFF. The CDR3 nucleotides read TGTGCCAGCAGTGAAGGTTACAATGAGCAGTTCTTC.

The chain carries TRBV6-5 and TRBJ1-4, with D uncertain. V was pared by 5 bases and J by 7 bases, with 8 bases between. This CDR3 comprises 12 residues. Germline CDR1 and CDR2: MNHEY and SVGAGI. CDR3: CASSPTIEKLFF. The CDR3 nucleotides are TGTGCCAGCAGTCCCACAATTGAAAAACTGTTTTTT.

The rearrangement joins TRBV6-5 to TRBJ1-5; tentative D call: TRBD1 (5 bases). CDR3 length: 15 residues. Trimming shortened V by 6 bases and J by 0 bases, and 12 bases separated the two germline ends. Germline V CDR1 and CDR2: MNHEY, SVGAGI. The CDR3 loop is CASRGDGNSNQPQHF. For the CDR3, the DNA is TGTGCCAGCAGGGGGGACGGGAATAGCAATCAGCCCCAGCATTTT.

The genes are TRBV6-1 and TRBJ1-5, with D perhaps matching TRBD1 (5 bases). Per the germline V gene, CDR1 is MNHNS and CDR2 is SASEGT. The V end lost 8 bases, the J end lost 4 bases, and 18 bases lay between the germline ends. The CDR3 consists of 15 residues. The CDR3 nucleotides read TGTGCCAGCTGGGACCGTAGGGTTACTAATCAGCCCCAGCATTTT. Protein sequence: CASWDRRVTNQPQHF.

CDR3 coding DNA: TGTGCCAGCAGCTTCGGACAGCAGTATGGCTACACCTTC. Translating gives CASSFGQQYGYTF. This chain uses TRBV7-2 with TRBJ1-2; D is perhaps TRBD1 (6 bases). Germline CDR1 and CDR2: SGHTA and FQGNSA. This CDR3 has 13 amino acids. The ends were cut back, 3 bases at V and 5 bases at J, with 10 bases in the middle.

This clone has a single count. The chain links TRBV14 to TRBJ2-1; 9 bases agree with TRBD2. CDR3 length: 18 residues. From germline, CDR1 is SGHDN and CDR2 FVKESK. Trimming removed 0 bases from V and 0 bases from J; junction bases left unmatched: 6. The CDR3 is CASSQDVLAGSSYNEQFF. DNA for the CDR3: TGTGCCAGCAGCCAAGATGTCCTAGCGGGAAGCTCCTACAATGAGCAGTTCTTC.

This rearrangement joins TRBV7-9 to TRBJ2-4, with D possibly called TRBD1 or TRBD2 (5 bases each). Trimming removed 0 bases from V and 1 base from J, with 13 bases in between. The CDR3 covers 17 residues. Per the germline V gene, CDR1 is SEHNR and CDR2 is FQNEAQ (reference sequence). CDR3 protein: CASSLARGEGAKNIQYF. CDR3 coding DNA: TGTGCCAGCAGCTTAGCAAGGGGAGAAGGGGCCAAAAACATTCAGTACTTC.